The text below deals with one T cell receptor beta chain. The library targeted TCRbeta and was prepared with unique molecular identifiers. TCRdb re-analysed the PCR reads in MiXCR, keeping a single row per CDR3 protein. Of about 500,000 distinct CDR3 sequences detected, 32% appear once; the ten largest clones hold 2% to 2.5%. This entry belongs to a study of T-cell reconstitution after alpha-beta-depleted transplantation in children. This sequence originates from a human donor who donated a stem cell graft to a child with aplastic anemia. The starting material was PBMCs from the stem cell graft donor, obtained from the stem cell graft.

For the CDR3, the DNA is TGTGCCAGCAGCCACGACAGGGACACTGAAGCTTTCTTT. Amino acid sequence: CASSHDRDTEAFF. The chain uses TRBV7-2 and TRBJ1-1, with TRBD1 matching over 7 bases. The germline CDR1 and CDR2 sequences are SGHTA and FQGNSA. V trimming: 5 bases; J trimming: 3 bases; junction bases outside the gene matches: 3. This CDR3 has 13 amino acids.